The rows below give T cell receptor beta chains drawn from one sample of a study of shared clonotypes between healthy human individuals. Only in-frame clones appear in the TCRdb table, and some are missing; sequencing was by immunoSEQ multiplex PCR. Altogether 450,000 to 500,000 clones are present, about 85% being singletons, with the ten largest covering roughly 13%. The sample taken for sequencing was PBMCs. The source is a woman aged 35 to 49 in good health. Some clones in this sample may be carry-over from other donors' samples. Both conserved end residues are part of each CDR3. The D gene is left open where the match is weak. Clone size is given for some rows only: seen once, a few or many times, or a class if the clone is expanded.

TRBJ2-1,TRBD2,NA,TRBV5-4,TGTGCCAGCGGCACCTGGGAGGGACGCGATGAGCAGTTCTTC,CASGTWEGRDEQFF
TRBJ2-7,NA,NA,TRBV7-6,TGTGCCAGCAGCTTAGCGCCCGGGAGCTCCTACGAGCAGTACTTC,CASSLAPGSSYEQYF
TRBJ2-7,TRBD1,NA,TRBV11-2,TGTGCCAGCAGCTTAGGTCTTTGGACAGGGGAATCCTACGAGCAGTACTTC,CASSLGLWTGESYEQYF
TRBJ2-7,TRBD2,NA,TRBV7-9,TGTGCCAGCACGACTAGCGGGAACTCCTACGAGCAGTACTTC,CASTTSGNSYEQYF
TRBJ2-1,NA,once,TRBV9,TGTGCCAGCAGCGTAGAAGCGGGCTCCTACAATGAGCAGTTCTTC,CASSVEAGSYNEQFF
TRBJ1-1,TRBD1,once,TRBV7-2,TGTGCCAGCAGCTTTGGACAGGGTTTGGGCACTGAAGCTTTCTTT,CASSFGQGLGTEAFF
TRBJ1-1,NA,NA,TRBV18,TGTGCCAGCTCACTCCAAGCGAACACTGAAGCTTTCTTT,CASSLQANTEAFF
TRBJ2-1,TRBD2,few,TRBV5-1,TGCGCCAGCAGCTTGGGGTGGGAGGGGAATGAGCAGTTCTTC,CASSLGWEGNEQFF
TRBJ2-5,TRBD2,NA,TRBV5-4,TGTGCCAGCAGCTCCCACGTTGGGCGGGGGCAAGAGACCCAGTACTTC,CASSSHVGRGQETQYF
TRBJ2-5,NA,NA,TRBV27,TGTGCCAGCAGTACGGAGACCCAGTACTTC,CASSTETQYF
TRBJ1-1,NA,many,TRBV5-1,TGCGCCAGCAGGTTATCAGGGGCAGAAACTGAAGCTTTCTTT,CASRLSGAETEAFF
TRBJ1-4,TRBD1,NA,TRBV18,TGTGCCAGCTCTAAGGACAGGGAGGAAAAACTGTTTTTT,CASSKDREEKLFF
TRBJ1-1,NA,NA,TRBV19,TGTGCCAGTAGTAGTACCTCGGACAGCCGAGCTGAAGCTTTCTTT,CASSSTSDSRAEAFF
TRBJ2-7,NA,NA,TRBV5-6,TGTGCCAGCAGCTTTCGGGACACCGCCTACGAGCAGTACTTC,CASSFRDTAYEQYF
TRBJ2-7,NA,NA,TRBV7-8,TGTGCCAGCAGCCCCAAAACCGGGACGCCCTACGAGCAGTACTTC,CASSPKTGTPYEQYF
TRBJ2-1,TRBD2,NA,TRBV29-1,TGCAGCGTTGAAGGTCTAGCGGGGAAGAATGAGCAGTTCTTC,CSVEGLAGKNEQFF
TRBJ2-7,NA,many,TRBV5-3,TGTGCCAGAAGCTGTCCCACGAGACGGTCCGAGCAGTACTTC,CARSCPTRRSEQYF
TRBJ1-5,NA,once,TRBV27,TGTGCCAGCACGACTGGAGATAATCAGCCCCAGCATTTT,CASTTGDNQPQHF
TRBJ2-7,NA,NA,TRBV7-9,TGTGCCAGCAGCTTAGTTACTGTGACCTACGAGCAGTACTTC,CASSLVTVTYEQYF
TRBJ2-2,NA,NA,TRBV4-2,TGTGCCAGCAGCCAACACTTGGTCCCCGGGGAGCTGTTTTTT,CASSQHLVPGELFF